The T cell receptor (beta chain) under discussion was sequenced for a study of shared clonotypes between healthy human individuals. Findings of the study overall: At large depth, rarefaction still showed sorted-subset sequencing to be incomplete.

About this clone: Its antigen remains unidentified.

In the naive CD8 group, cells lacked CD45RO and were positively selected for CCR7, so terminally differentiated effector memory CD45RA+ cells were left out. Donors had no recently reported acute infections or vaccinations and were HIV-negative. A deep-level run was used for the assay. TCRdb's table, derived via immunoSEQ multiplex PCR, lists solely in-frame clones and lacks some. The table shows about 820,000 clones, with about 91% occurring only once. CDR3 length: 19 residues. Germline loops: CDR1 MNHNS, CDR2 SASEGT. Trimming took 1 base from V and 10 from J; bases not matched to a gene: 20. Sequencing was carried out using naive CD8+ T cells sorted from blood. The TCR comes from a man aged 30 to 45 in good health. The J gene is TRBJ2-1, the V gene TRBV6-1; 9 bases align to TRBD2. DNA for the CDR3: TGTGCCAGCAGTGAAGGACCGCCTGGGACTAGCTGGGTTTATGAGGAGCAGTTCTTC. It is translated as CASSEGPPGTSWVYEEQFF.